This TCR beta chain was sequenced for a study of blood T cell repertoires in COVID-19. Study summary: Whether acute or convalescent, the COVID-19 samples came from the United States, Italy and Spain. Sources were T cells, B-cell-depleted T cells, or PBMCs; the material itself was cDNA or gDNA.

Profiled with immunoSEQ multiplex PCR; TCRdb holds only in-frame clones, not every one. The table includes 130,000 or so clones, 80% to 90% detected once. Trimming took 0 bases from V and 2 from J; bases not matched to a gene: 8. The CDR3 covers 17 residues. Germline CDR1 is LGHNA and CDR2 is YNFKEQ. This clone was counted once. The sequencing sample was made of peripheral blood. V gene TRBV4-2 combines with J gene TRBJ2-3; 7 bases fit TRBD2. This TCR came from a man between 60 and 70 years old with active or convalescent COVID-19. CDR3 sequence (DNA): TGTGCCAGCAGCCAAGATGGGAGAGGGAGGGCCACAGATACGCAGTATTTT. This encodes CASSQDGRGRATDTQYF.